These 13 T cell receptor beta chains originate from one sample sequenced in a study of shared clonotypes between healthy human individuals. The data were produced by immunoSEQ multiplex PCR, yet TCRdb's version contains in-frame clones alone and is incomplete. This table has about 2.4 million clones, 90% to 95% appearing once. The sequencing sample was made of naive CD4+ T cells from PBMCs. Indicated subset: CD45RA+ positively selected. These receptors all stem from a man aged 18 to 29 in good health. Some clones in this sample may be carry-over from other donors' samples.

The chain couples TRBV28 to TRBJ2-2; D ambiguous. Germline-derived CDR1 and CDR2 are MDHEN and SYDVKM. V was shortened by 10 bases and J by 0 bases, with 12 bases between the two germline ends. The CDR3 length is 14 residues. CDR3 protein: CAIRRKPNTGELFF. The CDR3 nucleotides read TGTGCCATACGCCGGAAGCCGAACACCGGGGAGCTGTTTTTT.

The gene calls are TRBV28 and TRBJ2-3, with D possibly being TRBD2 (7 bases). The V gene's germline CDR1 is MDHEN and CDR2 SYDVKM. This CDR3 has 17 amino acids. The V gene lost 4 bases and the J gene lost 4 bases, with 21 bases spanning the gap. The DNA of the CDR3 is TGTGCCAGCAGTTCCTGGGGGCGCGGGAGTAGCCCAGATACGCAGTATTTT. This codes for CASSSWGRGSSPDTQYF.

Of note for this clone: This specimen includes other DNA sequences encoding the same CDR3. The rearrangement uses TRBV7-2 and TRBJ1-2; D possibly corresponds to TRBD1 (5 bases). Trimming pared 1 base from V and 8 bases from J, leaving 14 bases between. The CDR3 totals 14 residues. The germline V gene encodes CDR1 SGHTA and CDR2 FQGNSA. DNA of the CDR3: TGTGCCAGCAGCTTAGGTGTTGGGGGAAGCGGCTACACCTTC. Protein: CASSLGVGGSGYTF.

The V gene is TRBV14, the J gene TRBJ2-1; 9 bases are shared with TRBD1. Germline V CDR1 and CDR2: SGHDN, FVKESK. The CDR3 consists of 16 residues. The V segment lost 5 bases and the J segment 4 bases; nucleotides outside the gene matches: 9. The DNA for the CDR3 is TGTGCCAGCAGCAACTGGGACAGGGTGTTGTACAATGAGCAGTTCTTC. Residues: CASSNWDRVLYNEQFF.

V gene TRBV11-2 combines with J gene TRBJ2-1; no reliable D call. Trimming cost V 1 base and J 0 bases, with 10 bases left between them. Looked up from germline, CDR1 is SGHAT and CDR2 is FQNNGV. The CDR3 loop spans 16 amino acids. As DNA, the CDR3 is TGTGCCAGCAGCTTAGGAGTTCATGCCTCCTACAATGAGCAGTTCTTC. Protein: CASSLGVHASYNEQFF.

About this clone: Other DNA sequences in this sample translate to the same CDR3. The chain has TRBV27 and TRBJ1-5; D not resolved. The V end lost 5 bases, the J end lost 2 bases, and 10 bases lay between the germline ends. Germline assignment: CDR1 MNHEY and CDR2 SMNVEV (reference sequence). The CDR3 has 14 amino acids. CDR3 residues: CASSLLAGNQPQHF. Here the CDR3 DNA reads TGTGCCAGCAGTCTCCTCGCGGGCAATCAGCCCCAGCATTTT.

The CDR3 loop reads CASSLTGAANYGYTF. The CDR3 DNA reads TGTGCCAGCAGTTTGACTGGTGCCGCTAACTATGGCTACACCTTC. The J gene is TRBJ1-2, the V gene TRBV6-6; D not certain. Germline V gene lookup returns CDR1 MNHNY and CDR2 SVGAGI (reference sequence). Trimming took off 4 bases at V and 0 bases at J, with 12 bases between the two ends. This CDR3 is built from 15 residues.

The CDR3 sequence is CASSYRAQTQYF. In nucleotides, the CDR3 is TGTGCCAGCAGTTACAGGGCACAGACCCAGTACTTC. The chain has TRBV6-5 and TRBJ2-5; no firm D call. The ends were cut back, 2 bases at V and 6 bases at J, with 7 bases in the middle. The CDR3 is 12 residues long. Germline V CDR1 and CDR2: MNHEY, SVGAGI.

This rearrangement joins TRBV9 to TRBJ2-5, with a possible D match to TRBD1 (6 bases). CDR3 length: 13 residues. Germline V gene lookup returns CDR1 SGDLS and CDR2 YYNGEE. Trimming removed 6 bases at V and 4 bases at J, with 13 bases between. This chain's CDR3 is CASTYPGAETQYF. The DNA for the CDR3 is TGTGCCAGCACTTATCCAGGGGCAGAGACCCAGTACTTC. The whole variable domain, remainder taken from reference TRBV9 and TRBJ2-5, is DSGVTQTPKHLITATGQRVTLRCSPRSGDLSVYWYQQSLDQGLQFLIQYYNGEERAKGNILERFSAQQFPDLHSELNLSSLELGDSALYFCASTYPGAETQYFGPGTRLLVL.

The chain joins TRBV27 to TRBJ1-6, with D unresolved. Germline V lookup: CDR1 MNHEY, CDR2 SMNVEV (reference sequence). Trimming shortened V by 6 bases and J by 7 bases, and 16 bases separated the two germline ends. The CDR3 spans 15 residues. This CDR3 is CASSPMAQVNSPLHF. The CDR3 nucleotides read TGTGCCAGCAGCCCTATGGCCCAAGTAAATTCACCCCTCCACTTT.

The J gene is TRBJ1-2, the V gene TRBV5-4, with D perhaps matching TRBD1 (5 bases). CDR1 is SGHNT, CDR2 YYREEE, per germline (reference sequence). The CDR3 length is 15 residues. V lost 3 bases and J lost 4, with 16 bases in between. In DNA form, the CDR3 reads TGTGCCAGCAGCTCCGCCAGGGAGAACACCTATGGCTACACCTTC. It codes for CASSSARENTYGYTF. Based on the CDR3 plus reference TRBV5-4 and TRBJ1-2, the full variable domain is ETGVTQSPTHLIKTRGQQVTLRCSSQSGHNTVSWYQQALGQGPQFIFQYYREEENGRGNFPPRFSGLQFPNYSSELNVNALELDDSALYLCASSSARENTYGYTFGSGTRLTVV.

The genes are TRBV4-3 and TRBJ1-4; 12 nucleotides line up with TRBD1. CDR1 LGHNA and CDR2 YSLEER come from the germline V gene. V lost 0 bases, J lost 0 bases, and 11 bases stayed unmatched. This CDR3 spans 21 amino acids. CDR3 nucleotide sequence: TGCGCCAGCAGCCAAGATAAGTGGGGACAGGGGGCACGAACAACTAATGAAAAACTGTTTTTT. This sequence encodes CASSQDKWGQGARTTNEKLFF.

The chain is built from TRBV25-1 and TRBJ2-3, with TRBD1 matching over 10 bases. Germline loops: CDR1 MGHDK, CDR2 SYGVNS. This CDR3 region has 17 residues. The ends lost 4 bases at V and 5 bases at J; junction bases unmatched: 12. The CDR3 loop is CASSVTPGQGTGDTQYF. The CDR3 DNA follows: TGTGCCAGCAGTGTTACCCCGGGACAGGGGACGGGAGATACGCAGTATTTT.